Presented here are 7 T cell receptor beta chains from one specimen sequenced in a study of Ad26.COV2.S vaccination and SARS-CoV-2 variants. Stated treatment: roughly 18 received Ad26.COV2.S at low or high dose, single or two shots; a few received placebo; per-sample allocation not given. The investigators took samples on day 63 after the first vaccine or placebo injection. TCRdb's table, derived via immunoSEQ multiplex PCR, lists solely in-frame clones and lacks some. The sample has around 450,000 clones, 89% seen once. Specimen: peripheral blood, collected in a trial of Ad26.COV2.S vaccine versus placebo. The receptors derive from a person between 18 and 65 years old who received the Ad26.COV2.S COVID-19 vaccine or a placebo.

The rearrangement links TRBV14 to TRBJ1-4, with D possibly TRBD1 on 5 matching bases. V was clipped by 1 base and J by 7 bases, with 13 bases between them. CDR3 length equals 15 residues. Germline CDR1 reads SGHDN; CDR2 reads FVKESK. CDR3 region: CASSQVGATREKLFF. CDR3 DNA sequence: TGTGCCAGCAGCCAAGTCGGGGCGACGCGTGAAAAACTGTTTTTT.

The J gene is TRBJ2-3, the V gene TRBV12-3 or TRBV12-4; D gene ambiguous. The CDR3 consists of 12 residues. V lost 6 bases, J lost 4 bases, and 8 bases lay in between. The CDR3 sequence is CASSLDADTQYF. Here the CDR3 DNA reads TGTGCCAGCAGCCTAGATGCAGATACGCAGTATTTT.

The chain uses TRBV24-1 and TRBJ1-2; D gene ambiguous. Germline V gene sequence: CDR1 KGHDR, CDR2 SFDVKD. V was shortened by 0 bases and J by 7 bases, with 8 bases between the two germline ends. The CDR3 runs to 13 residues. The CDR3 sequence: CATSDLADSGYTF. Written as DNA, the CDR3 is TGTGCCACCAGTGATTTGGCGGATTCTGGCTACACCTTC.

This chain links TRBV3-1 (or the pseudogene TRBV3-2) with TRBJ1-6; D gene ambiguous. Trimming removed 1 base from V and 12 bases from J, with 10 bases in between. CDR3 size: 13 residues. CDR1 LGHDT and CDR2 YNNKEL come from the germline V gene (reference sequence). Here the CDR3 DNA reads TGTGCCAGCAGCCAAGTCACCGGGTTACCCCTCCACTTT. Amino acids: CASSQVTGLPLHF.

This rearrangement joins TRBV14 to TRBJ2-7; a possible D gene is TRBD2 (5 bases). CDR3 length: 14 residues. Germline-derived CDR1 and CDR2 are SGHDN and FVKESK. Trimming took 3 bases from V and 0 from J, leaving 9 bases between them. The CDR3 loop reads CASSHGGSSYEQYF. The CDR3 coding sequence is TGTGCCAGCAGCCACGGAGGAAGCTCCTACGAGCAGTACTTC.

This clone occurred once. The V gene is TRBV2, the J gene TRBJ1-1; D possibly corresponds to TRBD1 (5 bases). The germline V gene encodes CDR1 SNHLY and CDR2 FYNNEI. The CDR3 is made up of 14 amino acids. V lost 4 bases and J lost 1, with 10 bases in between. CDR3 residues: CASSARDGNTEAFF. As DNA, the CDR3 is TGTGCCAGCAGTGCAAGGGACGGGAACACTGAAGCTTTCTTT.

The chain couples TRBV5-1 to TRBJ2-5; a possible D gene is TRBD2 (6 bases). The CDR3 extends over 13 amino acids. The germline V gene encodes CDR1 SGHRS and CDR2 YFSETQ. V lost 4 bases, J lost 5 bases, and 12 bases lay in between. CDR3 bases: TGCGCCAGCAGCCACGGGGGTGGGGAGACCCAGTACTTC. Its protein is CASSHGGGETQYF.